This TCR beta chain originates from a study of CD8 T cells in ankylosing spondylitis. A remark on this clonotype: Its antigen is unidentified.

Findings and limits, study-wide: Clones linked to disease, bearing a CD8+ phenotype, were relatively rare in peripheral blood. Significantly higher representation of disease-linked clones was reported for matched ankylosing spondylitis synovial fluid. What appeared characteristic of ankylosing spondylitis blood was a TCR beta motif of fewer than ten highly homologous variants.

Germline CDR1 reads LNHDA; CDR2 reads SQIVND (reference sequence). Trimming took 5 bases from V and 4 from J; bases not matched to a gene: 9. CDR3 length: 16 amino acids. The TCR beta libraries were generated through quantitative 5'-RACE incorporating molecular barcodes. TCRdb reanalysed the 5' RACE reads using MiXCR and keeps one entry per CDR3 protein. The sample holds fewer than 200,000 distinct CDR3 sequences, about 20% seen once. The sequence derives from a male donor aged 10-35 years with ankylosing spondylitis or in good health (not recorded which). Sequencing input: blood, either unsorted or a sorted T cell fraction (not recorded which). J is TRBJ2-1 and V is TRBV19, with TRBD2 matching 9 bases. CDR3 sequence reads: CASSAWRTSAYNEQFF. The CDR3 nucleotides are TGTGCCAGTAGTGCGTGGCGGACTAGCGCTTACAATGAGCAGTTCTTC.